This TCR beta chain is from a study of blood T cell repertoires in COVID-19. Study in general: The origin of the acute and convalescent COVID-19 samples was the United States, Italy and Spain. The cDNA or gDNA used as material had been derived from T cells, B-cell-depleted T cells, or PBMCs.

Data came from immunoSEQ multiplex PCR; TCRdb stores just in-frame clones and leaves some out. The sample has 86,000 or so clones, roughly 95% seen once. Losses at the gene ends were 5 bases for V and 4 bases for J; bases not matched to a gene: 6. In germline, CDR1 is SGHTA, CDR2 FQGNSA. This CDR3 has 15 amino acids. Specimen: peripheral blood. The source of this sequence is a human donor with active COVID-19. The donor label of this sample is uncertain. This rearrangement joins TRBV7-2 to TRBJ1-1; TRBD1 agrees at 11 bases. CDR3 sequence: CASSPWTGGSTEAFF. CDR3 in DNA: TGTGCCAGCAGCCCCTGGACAGGGGGCTCCACTGAAGCTTTCTTT.